One sample yielded the 27 T cell receptor beta chains listed below, sequenced in a study of T cells in Graves' hyperthyroidism and ophthalmopathy. The source material, RNA transcripts, was used to amplify TCR beta CDR3 regions. HTBI primers drove first-round RT-PCR of the TCR CDR3. TCRdb processed the multiplex PCR reads anew with MiXCR; each CDR3 protein has one entry. The data show 650,000 to 700,000 distinct CDR3 sequences, 15% to 20% seen once. Sequencing input: blood. The receptors stem from a man aged 45-60 years with Graves' hyperthyroidism.

CDR3 amino acids: CAWSTGQPGGYTF. The CDR3 region has the DNA TGTGCCTGGAGTACGGGACAGCCAGGAGGCTACACCTTC. The V and J genes are TRBV30 and TRBJ1-2, with TRBD1 matching over 7 bases. Germline assignment: CDR1 GTSNPN and CDR2 SVGIG (reference sequence). The CDR3 has 13 residues. Unmatched junction bases numbered 8, after V lost 2 bases and J lost 8 bases.

This clonotype has only a few counts. V gene TRBV20-1 combines with J gene TRBJ2-3; TRBD1 matches 9 bases. J was trimmed by 3 bases and V by 1 base; bases with no gene match: 5. The CDR3 loop spans 15 amino acids. The germline V gene encodes CDR1 DFQATT and CDR2 SNEGSKA (reference sequence). CDR3 DNA: TGCAGTGCTAGAGTCCGGGACAGGGCGACAGATACGCAGTATTTT. This encodes CSARVRDRATDTQYF.

This clonotype was recorded a few times. The chain employs TRBV2 and TRBJ2-2, with 9 bases lining up with TRBD1. The CDR3 contains 16 residues. Germline V gives CDR1 SNHLY, CDR2 FYNNEI. The V gene end was trimmed by 4 bases and the J gene end by 0 bases; junction bases not matched to a gene: 3. This chain's CDR3 is CASSARTGANTGELFF. DNA of the CDR3: TGTGCCAGCAGTGCTCGGACAGGGGCGAACACCGGGGAGCTGTTTTTT.

This chain uses TRBV19 with TRBJ2-1; 11 bases map to TRBD2. V lost 3 bases, J lost 2 bases, and 3 bases stayed unmatched. This CDR3 contains 16 residues. CDR1 and CDR2 (germline): LNHDA, SQIVND (reference sequence). CDR3 amino acids: CASSIYSGGAYNEQFF. The CDR3 DNA follows: TGTGCCAGTAGTATTTATAGCGGGGGGGCCTACAATGAGCAGTTCTTC.

Ten or more counts support this clonotype. The genes are TRBV30 and TRBJ1-5; a weak D match, TRBD1 (5 bases). Germline loops: CDR1 GTSNPN, CDR2 SVGIG (reference sequence). CDR3 length: 12 residues. Trimming took off 5 bases at V and 3 bases at J, with 8 bases between the two ends. In nucleotides, the CDR3 is TGTGCCTGGTCCAGGGTCAATCAGCCCCAGCATTTT. It specifies CAWSRVNQPQHF.

In this sample, this clonotype turned up many times. The rearrangement links TRBV27 to TRBJ2-1; D unclear. Between the trimmed V and J ends, which lost 4 bases and 0 bases, there was a span of 10 bases. The CDR3 totals 15 residues. Germline V gene lookup returns CDR1 MNHEY and CDR2 SMNVEV (reference sequence). CDR3 protein: CASSSQVSSYNEQFF. The CDR3 DNA reads TGTGCCAGCAGTTCCCAGGTCTCCTCCTACAATGAGCAGTTCTTC.

This clonotype was picked up many times. This chain uses TRBV18 with TRBJ2-5; D possibly corresponds to TRBD2 (5 bases). Germline V gene data show CDR1 as KGHSH and CDR2 as LQKENI. V gave up 6 bases and J gave up 5 bases, with 22 bases separating them. This CDR3 has 16 amino acids. The CDR3 region has the DNA TGTGCCAGCTCCTCGAAGGAGGCCAGGATGAGGGAGACCCAGTACTTC. The encoded protein is CASSSKEARMRETQYF.

The rearrangement links TRBV20-1 to TRBJ2-3; 7 nucleotides line up with TRBD2. J was trimmed by 2 bases and V by 3 bases; bases with no gene match: 8. There are 15 residues in the CDR3. Germline CDR1 is DFQATT and CDR2 is SNEGSKA (reference sequence). The CDR3 DNA follows: TGCAGTGCTAGGAAAGGACTAGAATACACAGATACGCAGTATTTT. Amino acid sequence: CSARKGLEYTDTQYF.

V and J are TRBV19 and TRBJ1-1; D remains ambiguous. Germline lookup yields CDR1 LNHDA and CDR2 SQIVND (reference sequence). This CDR3 comprises 15 residues. Trimming took off 3 bases at V and 4 bases at J, with 15 bases between the two ends. The CDR3 bases are TGTGCCAGTAGTATTCAAAAGGGATGGAGCACTGAAGCTTTCTTT. Translating it yields CASSIQKGWSTEAFF.

This chain uses TRBV5-6 with TRBJ1-1; maybe TRBD1 (5 bases). Germline loops: CDR1 SGHDT, CDR2 YYEEEE. There are 13 residues in the CDR3. With 4 bases removed from V and 4 bases from J, the gap between germline ends came to 11 bases. CDR3 nucleotide sequence: TGTGCCAGCAGCGGGGACGGACCCACTGAAGCTTTCTTT. This sequence encodes CASSGDGPTEAFF.

This clonotype came up many times. The CDR3 region is CASSLDRDRERETQYF. CDR3 bases: TGTGCCAGCAGCTTAGATCGGGACAGGGAACGAGAGACCCAGTACTTC. The chain links TRBV11-2 to TRBJ2-5; TRBD1 aligns across 9 bases. The germline V gene encodes CDR1 SGHAT and CDR2 FQNNGV. Germline trimming cut 0 bases from V and 4 bases from J; bases unmatched to any gene: 6. This CDR3 has 16 amino acids.

This clonotype was detected only a few times. V gene TRBV24-1 combines with J gene TRBJ1-1; possible D gene TRBD1, 5 bases. CDR1 is KGHDR and CDR2 is SFDVKD in the germline V gene. The CDR3 sequence is 12 residues long. Trimming cost V 9 bases and J 7 bases, with 14 bases left between them. CDR3 DNA: TGTGCCACCGCGGATCGGGACTTTGAAGCTTTCTTT. This encodes CATADRDFEAFF.

This chain links TRBV6-1 with TRBJ2-7; 11 positions agree with TRBD2. The germline V gene has CDR1 MNHNS and CDR2 SASEGT. Trimming cost V 5 bases and J 4 bases; bases outside gene matches: 7. CDR3 length: 15 residues. The CDR3 spells CASSSIAGGLYEQYF. In nucleotides, the CDR3 is TGTGCCAGCAGTTCCATAGCGGGAGGGCTGTACGAGCAGTACTTC.

This clonotype was recorded at least ten times. This sequence joins TRBV28 and TRBJ2-2; D remains ambiguous. Germline-derived CDR1 and CDR2 are MDHEN and SYDVKM. The CDR3 extends over 12 amino acids. Trimming shortened V by 3 bases and J by 6 bases, and 5 bases separated the two germline ends. This CDR3 is CASSFSAGELFF. CDR3 sequence (DNA): TGTGCCAGCAGTTTCTCGGCCGGGGAGCTGTTTTTT.

Notes on this clonotype: One end of the junction fails to match germline, which may point to a read error. The chain has TRBV24-1 and TRBJ1-5; D uncertain. The CDR3 is 12 amino acids. Germline V lookup: CDR1 KGHDR, CDR2 SFDVKD. In DNA form, the CDR3 reads TGTGCCACCAGTGAACAGATGCAGCCCCCGCATTTT. Its translation is CATSEQMQPPHF.

This clonotype came up many times. The chain is built from TRBV7-9 and TRBJ2-5, with 7 bases fitting TRBD2. J lost 2 bases, V lost 8 bases, and 11 bases had no gene match. The length of the CDR3 is 15 residues. Germline values: CDR1 SEHNR, CDR2 FQNEAQ (reference sequence). The CDR3: CASRPLAVYQETQYF. The CDR3 bases are TGTGCCAGCCGCCCCCTAGCGGTATATCAAGAGACCCAGTACTTC. The full variable domain, completed using reference TRBV7-9 and TRBJ2-5, is DTGVSQNPRHKITKRGQNVTFRCDPISEHNRLYWYRQTLGQGPEFLTYFQNEAQLEKSRLLSDRFSAERPKGSFSTLEIQRTEQGDSAMYLCASRPLAVYQETQYFGPGTRLLVL.

In its sample, this clonotype was seen many times. The gene calls are TRBV28 and TRBJ1-1; maybe TRBD1 (5 bases). CDR1 is MDHEN and CDR2 is SYDVKM in the germline V gene. The CDR3 loop spans 17 amino acids. V shed 2 bases and J shed 1 base, with 17 bases lying between them. The CDR3 loop reads CASSLGPGTETNTEAFF. The CDR3 DNA reads as TGTGCCAGCAGTTTAGGGCCCGGGACTGAGACGAACACTGAAGCTTTCTTT.

CDR3 bases: TGTGCCTGGAGTGTTGGGGTTTGGGAGTCTGGCGAGCAGTACTTC. It yields the protein CAWSVGVWESGEQYF. The rearrangement uses TRBV30 and TRBJ2-7; tentatively, D is TRBD2 (5 bases). V was trimmed by 0 bases and J by 6 bases, leaving 18 bases between them. The CDR3 is 15 residues long. CDR1 and CDR2 from the germline V gene are GTSNPN and SVGIG (reference sequence).

This clonotype has more than one count but fewer than ten. V gene TRBV14 combines with J gene TRBJ2-7; D not certain. The CDR3 runs to 14 residues. With 0 bases removed from V and 6 bases from J, the gap between germline ends came to 12 bases. The germline CDR1 and CDR2 sequences are SGHDN and FVKESK. The CDR3 sequence: CASSQDRATGEQYF. Written as DNA, the CDR3 is TGTGCCAGCAGCCAAGATCGGGCGACGGGCGAGCAGTACTTC.

The chain has TRBV7-9 and TRBJ1-3, with TRBD1 matching over 8 bases. Germline trimming cut 4 bases from V and 2 bases from J; bases unmatched to any gene: 4. There are 15 residues in the CDR3. Germline assignment: CDR1 SEHNR and CDR2 FQNEAQ (reference sequence). CDR3 in DNA: TGTGCCAGCAGCTCGGACAGGGAGGCTGGAAACACCATATATTTT. Its translation is CASSSDREAGNTIYF.

Many counts were recorded for this clonotype. The chain joins TRBV7-2 to TRBJ2-3, with TRBD2 matching over 11 bases. The CDR3 covers 17 residues. Germline lookup yields CDR1 SGHTA and CDR2 FQGNSA. Trimming took 5 bases from V and 2 from J; bases not matched to a gene: 9. The CDR3 region is CASSPFGLAGYTDTQYF. In DNA, the CDR3 is TGTGCCAGCAGCCCGTTCGGACTAGCGGGTTACACAGATACGCAGTATTTT.

In its sample, this clonotype was seen many times. V and J are TRBV11-2 and TRBJ2-1, with 15 bases matching TRBD2. Per germline, CDR1 SGHAT and CDR2 FQNNGV. This CDR3 has 20 residues. The V and J ends lost 1 base and 1 base, in that order; junction bases with no gene match: 8. For the CDR3, the DNA is TGTGCCAGCAGCTTAGTATACGGGACTAGCGGGAGGTTGTCCTACAATGAGCAGTTCTTC. This gives the protein CASSLVYGTSGRLSYNEQFF. The full variable domain, completed using reference TRBV11-2 and TRBJ2-1, is EAGVAQSPRYKIIEKRQSVAFWCNPISGHATLYWYQQILGQGPKLLIQFQNNGVVDDSQLPKDRFSAERLKGVDSTLKIQPAKLEDSAVYLCASSLVYGTSGRLSYNEQFFGPGTRLTVL.

The sample holds many counts of this clonotype. DNA for the CDR3: TGTGCCAGCAGCCAATTCAATGAGCAGTTCTTC. Its translation: CASSQFNEQFF. The genes are TRBV3-1 and TRBJ2-1, with unresolved D. The length of the CDR3 is 11 residues. Germline lookup yields CDR1 LGHDT and CDR2 YNNKEL (reference sequence). The germline V and J ends were trimmed by 2 bases and 6 bases, with 2 bases remaining between them.

This clonotype was counted many times. The chain combines TRBV7-9 with TRBJ2-1; TRBD2 is a possible D gene (5 bases). Germline assignment: CDR1 SEHNR and CDR2 FQNEAQ (reference sequence). Between the trimmed V and J ends, which lost 5 bases and 7 bases, there was a span of 12 bases. This CDR3 is built from 13 residues. CDR3 amino acids: CASSRAGWNEQFF. DNA of the CDR3: TGTGCCAGCAGCAGGGCGGGCTGGAATGAGCAGTTCTTC.

V gene TRBV3-1 combines with J gene TRBJ1-2, with a tentative D call TRBD1 (5 bases). The CDR3 contains 15 residues. Trimming took off 5 bases at V and 8 bases at J, with 21 bases between the two ends. Germline-derived CDR1 and CDR2 are LGHDT and YNNKEL (reference sequence). The CDR3 coding sequence is TGTGCCAGCAGCTTTCCCGGAGGTGACAGAAAGGGCTACACCTTC. It codes for CASSFPGGDRKGYTF.

For this clonotype: The junction departs from the called germline gene at one end, perhaps through a read error. This chain links TRBV24-1 with TRBJ2-1; D might be TRBD1 (7 bases). Germline V gene data show CDR1 as KGHDR and CDR2 as SFDVKD. The CDR3 loop spans 15 amino acids. CDR3 in DNA: TGTGCCACCAGTGATGCGGGACAGCCGCGGAATGGGCAGTTCTTC. As protein: CATSDAGQPRNGQFF.

On this clonotype: Since a much larger clone is just one base distant, this may be a read error. In DNA, the CDR3 is TGTGCCAGCAGCCCCCAAACGGGTACGCAGTATTTT. Protein sequence: CASSPQTGTQYF. This chain connects TRBV28 to TRBJ2-3; no clear D gene. The CDR3 totals 12 residues. The V gene lost 6 bases and the J gene lost 8 bases, with 12 bases spanning the gap. Per the germline V gene, CDR1 is MDHEN and CDR2 is SYDVKM.